The 11 T cell receptor beta chains listed next were all sequenced from one sample in a study of T cell responses to AZD1222 COVID-19 vaccine. Produced via immunoSEQ multiplex PCR; TCRdb's table is partial and in-frame only. The sample includes tens of thousands of clones, more than 75% of them seen just once. The sequences come from peripheral blood, collected on day 0 of MenACWY control vaccination. Receptors originate from an adult in good health.

Details on this clone: A junction end diverges from the germline sequence, so it may reflect a read error. The CDR3 coding sequence is TGTGCCAGCTCACCACCGGCGAACGCTGAAGCTTTCTTT. It encodes CASSPPANAEAFF. V and J are TRBV18 and TRBJ1-1; no firm D call. From germline, CDR1 is KGHSH and CDR2 LQKENI. The CDR3 runs to 13 residues.

Concerning this clone: Other DNA variants within this sample encode the same CDR3. The chain has TRBV19 and TRBJ2-5; TRBD1 matches 7 bases. The germline V gene has CDR1 LNHDA and CDR2 SQIVND (reference sequence). Germline trimming cut 1 base from V and 4 bases from J; bases unmatched to any gene: 3. The CDR3 has 14 residues. The CDR3 nucleotides read TGTGCCAGTAGTATAGGTCAGGGGGTAGAGACCCAGTACTTC. It yields the protein CASSIGQGVETQYF.

The gene calls are TRBV10-2 and TRBJ1-1, with D uncertain. Germline V gene data show CDR1 as WSHSY and CDR2 as SAAADI. The CDR3 is made up of 12 amino acids. Trimming removed 2 bases from V and 4 bases from J, with 5 bases in between. As DNA, the CDR3 is TGCGCCAGCAGTGAGGCCCTCACTGAAGCTTTCTTT. Protein: CASSEALTEAFF.

This clone turned up a few times. The chain is built from TRBV19 and TRBJ2-1; unclear D gene. Germline-derived CDR1 and CDR2 are LNHDA and SQIVND (reference sequence). V lost 4 bases, J lost 6 bases, and 7 bases lay in between. CDR3 length: 12 residues. CDR3 sequence (DNA): TGTGCCAGTAGTACCCAACGCAATGAGCAGTTCTTC. Protein sequence: CASSTQRNEQFF.

The chain has TRBV5-1 and TRBJ2-1; unclear D gene. This CDR3 contains 12 residues. V shed 2 bases and J shed 9 bases, with 9 bases lying between them. Germline values: CDR1 SGHRS, CDR2 YFSETQ. In nucleotides, the CDR3 is TGCGCCAGCAGCTTCGCAGAAGGTGAGCAGTTCTTC. Translated, it gives CASSFAEGEQFF.

The rearrangement uses TRBV28 and TRBJ2-1, with D possibly TRBD1 on 5 matching bases. Trimming took 8 bases from V and 0 from J, leaving 8 bases between them. This CDR3 has 13 amino acids. Per the germline V gene, CDR1 is MDHEN and CDR2 is SYDVKM. The DNA of the CDR3 is TGTGCCAGCGGGGCCCTCTCCTACAATGAGCAGTTCTTC. Translated: CASGALSYNEQFF.

The chain couples TRBV29-1 to TRBJ2-3; D unresolved. This CDR3 spans 14 amino acids. V was trimmed by 1 base and J by 3 bases, leaving 11 bases between them. Germline CDR1 reads SQVTM; CDR2 reads ANQGSEA. Written as DNA, the CDR3 is TGCAGCGTTGAAGTCGGCGCGGTAACAGATACGCAGTATTTT. It codes for CSVEVGAVTDTQYF.

This chain links TRBV5-1 with TRBJ2-5; 8 bases fit TRBD2. V dropped 0 bases and J dropped 2; count of bases not matched to a gene: 3. In germline, CDR1 is SGHRS, CDR2 YFSETQ. The CDR3 extends over 15 amino acids. The CDR3 spells CASSLVAGGQETQYF. The CDR3 region has the DNA TGCGCCAGCAGCTTGGTTGCGGGGGGACAAGAGACCCAGTACTTC.

CDR3 in amino acids: CASSLTENTEAFF. The CDR3 nucleotides are TGTGCCAGCAGCTTAACAGAGAACACTGAAGCTTTCTTT. The chain couples TRBV11-1 to TRBJ1-1; the D is unclear. Trimming removed 2 bases from V and 1 base from J, with 5 bases in between. Germline CDR1 reads SGHAT; CDR2 reads FQDESV (reference sequence). There are 13 residues in the CDR3.

This clone was seen only once. The rearrangement links TRBV7-8 to TRBJ1-2, with D hard to call. CDR1 and CDR2 from the germline V gene are SGHVS and FQNEAQ. Trimming took 5 bases from V and 0 from J, leaving 16 bases between them. The CDR3 is made up of 16 amino acids. CDR3 in DNA: TGTGCCAGCAGCGAGACTGGGTGGGGAACTAACTATGGCTACACCTTC. Its protein is CASSETGWGTNYGYTF.

The chain is built from TRBV6-5 and TRBJ1-3, with D perhaps matching TRBD1 (5 bases). The CDR3 spans 15 residues. CDR1 is MNHEY and CDR2 is SVGAGI in the germline V gene. The V end lost 9 bases, the J end lost 0 bases, and 15 bases lay between the germline ends. The CDR3 DNA reads as TGTGCCAGTGGGCCGGGACTCAGCTCTGGAAACACCATATATTTT. Amino acid sequence: CASGPGLSSGNTIYF.